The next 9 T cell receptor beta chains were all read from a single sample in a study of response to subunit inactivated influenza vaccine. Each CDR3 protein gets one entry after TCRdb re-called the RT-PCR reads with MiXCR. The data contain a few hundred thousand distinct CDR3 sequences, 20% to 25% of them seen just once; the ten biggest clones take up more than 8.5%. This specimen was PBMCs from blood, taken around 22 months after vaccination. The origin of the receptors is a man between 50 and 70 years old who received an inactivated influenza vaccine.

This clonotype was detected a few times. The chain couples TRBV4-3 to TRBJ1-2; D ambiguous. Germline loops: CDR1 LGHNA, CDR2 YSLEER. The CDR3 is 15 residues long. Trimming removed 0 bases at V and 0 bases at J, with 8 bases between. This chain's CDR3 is CASSQDRETNYGYTF. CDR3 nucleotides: TGCGCCAGCAGCCAAGATCGGGAAACTAACTATGGCTACACCTTC.

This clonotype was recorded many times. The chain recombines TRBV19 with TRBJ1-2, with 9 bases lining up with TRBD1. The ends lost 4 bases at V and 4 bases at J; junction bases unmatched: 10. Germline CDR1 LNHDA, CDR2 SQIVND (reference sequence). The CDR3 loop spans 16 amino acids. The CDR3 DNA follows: TGTGCCAGTAGTACCAGGACAGGGGCGGCAAGCTATGGCTACACCTTC. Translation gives CASSTRTGAASYGYTF.

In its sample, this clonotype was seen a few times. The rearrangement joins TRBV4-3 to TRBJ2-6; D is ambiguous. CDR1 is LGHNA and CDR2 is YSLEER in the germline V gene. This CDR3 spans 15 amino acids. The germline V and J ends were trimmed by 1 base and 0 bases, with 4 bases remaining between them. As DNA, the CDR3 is TGCGCCAGCAGCCAAGTTGGCTCTGGGGCCAACGTCCTGACTTTC. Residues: CASSQVGSGANVLTF.

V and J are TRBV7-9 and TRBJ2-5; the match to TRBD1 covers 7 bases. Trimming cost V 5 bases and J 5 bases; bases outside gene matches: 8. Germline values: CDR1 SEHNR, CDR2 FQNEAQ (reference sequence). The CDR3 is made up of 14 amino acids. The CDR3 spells CASSLTGARETQYF. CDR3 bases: TGTGCCAGCAGCCTAACAGGGGCTCGGGAGACCCAGTACTTC.

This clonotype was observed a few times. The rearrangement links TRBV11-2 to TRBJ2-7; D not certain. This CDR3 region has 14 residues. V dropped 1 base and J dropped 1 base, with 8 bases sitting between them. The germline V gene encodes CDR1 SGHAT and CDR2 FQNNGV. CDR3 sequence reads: CASSLGPKSYEQYF. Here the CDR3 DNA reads TGTGCCAGCAGCTTAGGTCCGAAGTCCTACGAGCAGTACTTC.

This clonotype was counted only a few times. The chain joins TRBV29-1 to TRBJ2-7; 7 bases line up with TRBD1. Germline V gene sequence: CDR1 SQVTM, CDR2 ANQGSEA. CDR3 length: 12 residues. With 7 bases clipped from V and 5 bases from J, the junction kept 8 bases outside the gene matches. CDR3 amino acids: CSGRDSTHEQYF. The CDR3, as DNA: TGCAGCGGCCGGGACAGCACCCACGAGCAGTACTTC.

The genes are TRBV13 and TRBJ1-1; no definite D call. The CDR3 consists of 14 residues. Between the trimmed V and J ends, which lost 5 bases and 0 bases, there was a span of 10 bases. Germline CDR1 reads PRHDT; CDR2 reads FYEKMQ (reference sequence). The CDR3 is CASSPRMVNTEAFF. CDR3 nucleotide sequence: TGTGCCAGCAGCCCCCGTATGGTGAACACTGAAGCTTTCTTT.

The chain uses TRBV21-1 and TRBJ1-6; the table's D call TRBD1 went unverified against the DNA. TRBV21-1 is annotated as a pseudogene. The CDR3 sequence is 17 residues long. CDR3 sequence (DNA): TGTGCCAGCAGCAAAAGGAGGGGGCACCCCTATAATTCACCCCTCCACTTT. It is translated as CASSKRRGHPYNSPLHF.

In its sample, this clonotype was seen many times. CDR3 region: CASSDPGRLKGYTF. The CDR3 nucleotides are TGTGCCAGCAGTGACCCCGGGAGGCTTAAGGGCTACACCTTC. This chain uses TRBV25-1 with TRBJ1-2; no clear D. The germline gives CDR1 MGHDK, CDR2 SYGVNS. This CDR3 has 14 residues. V lost 3 bases and J 8 bases, leaving 16 bases between the germline ends.